This T cell receptor beta chain is from a study of T cell repertoires in cytomegalovirus infection. Study overall: Public signatures in TCR beta pointed to CMV infection and matching HLA type.

TCRdb re-derived calls from the reads in MiXCR, one entry per CDR3 protein. The sample shows 450,000 to 550,000 distinct CDR3 sequences, approximately 17% of them seen only once. Broader study findings: HLA-C-restricted CMV-specific TCR beta clonotypes were dominant in the ex vivo response. The study identified carriers of CMV plus the relevant HLA from cumulative public TCR beta family frequency.

Germline V lookup: CDR1 KGHDR, CDR2 SFDVKD. V lost 8 bases and J lost 6, with 15 bases in between. The CDR3 is 14 residues long. In the case of this clonotype: Its antigen is unknown.

Sequencing was carried out using CD8+ T cells from PBMCs. J is TRBJ2-2 and V is TRBV24-1; D is perhaps TRBD1 or TRBD2 (5 bases each). This TCR was sampled from a human donor in good health (CMV status not recorded). Some clones in this sample may be carry-over from other donors' samples. The CDR3 nucleotides are TGTGCCACCACGTCTCCCGGGGACCCCGGGGAGCTGTTTTTT. It codes for CATTSPGDPGELFF.